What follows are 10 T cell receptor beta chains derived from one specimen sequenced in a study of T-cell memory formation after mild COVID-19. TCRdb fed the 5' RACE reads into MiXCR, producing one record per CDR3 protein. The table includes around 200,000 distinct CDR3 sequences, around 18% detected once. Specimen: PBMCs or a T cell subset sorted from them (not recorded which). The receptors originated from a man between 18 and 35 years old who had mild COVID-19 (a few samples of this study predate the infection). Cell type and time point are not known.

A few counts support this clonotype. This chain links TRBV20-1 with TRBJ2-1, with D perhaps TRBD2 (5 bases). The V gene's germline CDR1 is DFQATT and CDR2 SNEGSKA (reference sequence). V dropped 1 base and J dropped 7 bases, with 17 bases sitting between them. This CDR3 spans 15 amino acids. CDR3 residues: CSARADYATGNEQFF. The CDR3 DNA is TGCAGTGCTAGAGCTGACTATGCGACTGGAAATGAGCAGTTCTTC.

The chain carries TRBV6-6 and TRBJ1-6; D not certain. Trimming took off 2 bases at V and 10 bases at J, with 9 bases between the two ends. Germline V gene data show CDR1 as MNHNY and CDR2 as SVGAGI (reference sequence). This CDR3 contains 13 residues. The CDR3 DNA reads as TGTGCCAGCAGTTACGGGGAAGACTCACCCCTCCACTTT. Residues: CASSYGEDSPLHF.

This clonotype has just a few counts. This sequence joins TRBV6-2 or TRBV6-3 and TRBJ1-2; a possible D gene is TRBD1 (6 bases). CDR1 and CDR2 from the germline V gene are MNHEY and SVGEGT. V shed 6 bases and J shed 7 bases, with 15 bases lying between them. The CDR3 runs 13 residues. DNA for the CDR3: TGTGCCAGCAGGACAGGCGAAGGACTTGGCTACACCTTC. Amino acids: CASRTGEGLGYTF.

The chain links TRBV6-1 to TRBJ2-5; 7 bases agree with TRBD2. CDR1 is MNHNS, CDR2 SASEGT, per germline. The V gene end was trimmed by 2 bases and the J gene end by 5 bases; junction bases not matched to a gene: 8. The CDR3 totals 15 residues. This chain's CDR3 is CASSEFRLAGETQYF. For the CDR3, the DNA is TGTGCCAGCAGTGAATTCCGACTAGCTGGGGAGACCCAGTACTTC.

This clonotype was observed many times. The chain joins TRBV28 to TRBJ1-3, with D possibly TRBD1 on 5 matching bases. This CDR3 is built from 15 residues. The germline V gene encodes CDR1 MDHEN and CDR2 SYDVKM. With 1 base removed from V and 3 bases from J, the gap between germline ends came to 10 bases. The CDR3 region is CASSLSGTGGNTIYF. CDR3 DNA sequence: TGTGCCAGCAGTTTATCAGGGACTGGTGGAAACACCATATATTTT. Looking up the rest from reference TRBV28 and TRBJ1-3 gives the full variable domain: DVKVTQSSRYLVKRTGEKVFLECVQDMDHENMFWYRQDPGLGLRLIYFSYDVKMKEKGDIPEGYSVSREKKERFSLILESASTNQTSMYLCASSLSGTGGNTIYFGEGSWLTVV.

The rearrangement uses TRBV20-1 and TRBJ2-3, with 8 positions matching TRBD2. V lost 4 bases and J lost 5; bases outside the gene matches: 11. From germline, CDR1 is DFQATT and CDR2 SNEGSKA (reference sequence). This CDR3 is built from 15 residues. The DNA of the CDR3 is TGCAGTGCTAAACGGGGGGGTAGGGTGTTAGATACGCAGTATTTT. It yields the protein CSAKRGGRVLDTQYF.

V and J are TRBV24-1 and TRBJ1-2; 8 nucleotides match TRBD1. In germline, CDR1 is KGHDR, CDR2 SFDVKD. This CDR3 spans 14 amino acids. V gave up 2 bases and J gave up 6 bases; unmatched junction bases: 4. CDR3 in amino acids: CATSDWETGDGYTF. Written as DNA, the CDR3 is TGTGCCACCAGTGATTGGGAGACAGGGGATGGCTACACCTTC.

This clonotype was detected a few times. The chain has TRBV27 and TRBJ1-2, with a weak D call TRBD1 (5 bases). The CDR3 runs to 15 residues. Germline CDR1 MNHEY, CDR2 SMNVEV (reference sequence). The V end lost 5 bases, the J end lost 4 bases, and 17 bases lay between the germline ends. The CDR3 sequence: CASSQIGGPFYGYTF. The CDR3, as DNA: TGTGCCAGCAGTCAGATCGGGGGACCTTTCTATGGCTACACCTTC.

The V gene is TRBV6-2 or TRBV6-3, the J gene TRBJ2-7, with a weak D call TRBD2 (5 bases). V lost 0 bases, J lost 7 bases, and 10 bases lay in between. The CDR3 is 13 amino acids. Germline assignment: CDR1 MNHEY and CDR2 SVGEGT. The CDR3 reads CASSYSGNREQYV. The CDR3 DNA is TGTGCCAGCAGTTACTCCGGGAATAGGGAGCAGTACGTC.

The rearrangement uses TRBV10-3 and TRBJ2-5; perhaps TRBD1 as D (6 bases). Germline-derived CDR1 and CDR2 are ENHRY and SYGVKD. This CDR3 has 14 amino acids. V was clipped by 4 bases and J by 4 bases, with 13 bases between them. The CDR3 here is CAISGAGTIETQYF. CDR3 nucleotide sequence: TGTGCCATCAGTGGAGCCGGGACAATAGAGACCCAGTACTTC.